These T cell receptor beta chains were read from a single sample in a study of blood T cell repertoires in COVID-19. Method: immunoSEQ multiplex PCR; TCRdb's copy keeps in-frame clones and lacks some. Of a few hundred thousand clones in the sample, 86% are singletons; the top ten hold about 1.6%. The sequenced material came from PBMCs or T cells enriched from blood (not recorded which). The receptors come from a man aged 40-50 years who had recovered from COVID-19. Each CDR3 is given with its conserved first and last residue. A D gene is named only where the DNA matches it firmly. Some rows have no size entry. The others give once, few or many, or a class for an expanded clone.

j_gene: TRBJ1-1; abundance: .; d_gene: .; len: 15; v_gene: TRBV5-1; CDR3nt: TGCGCCAGCAGCTTGGATGGAGGGACCGGGACTGAAGCTTTCTTT; CDR3aa: CASSLDGGTGTEAFF
j_gene: TRBJ1-1; abundance: .; d_gene: .; len: 13; v_gene: TRBV28; CDR3nt: TGTGCCAGCGCCCGAAGACAGGCCTTTGAAGCTTTCTTT; CDR3aa: CASARRQAFEAFF
j_gene: TRBJ2-2; abundance: .; d_gene: .; len: 13; v_gene: TRBV7-3; CDR3nt: TGTGCCAGCAGCCCCCAGGTTGGCGGGGAGCTGTTTTTT; CDR3aa: CASSPQVGGELFF
j_gene: TRBJ1-5; abundance: .; d_gene: TRBD1; len: 14; v_gene: TRBV19; CDR3nt: TGTGCCAGTAGTATTTCGGCAGGGGGTCAGCCCCAGCATTTT; CDR3aa: CASSISAGGQPQHF
j_gene: TRBJ2-1; abundance: .; d_gene: .; len: 13; v_gene: TRBV5-1; CDR3nt: TGCGCCAGCAGCTTGGCCGGCCTGTCGGGGCAGTTCTTC; CDR3aa: CASSLAGLSGQFF
j_gene: TRBJ1-2; abundance: .; d_gene: TRBD1; len: 15; v_gene: TRBV28; CDR3nt: TGTGCCAGCAGACCTTCGGGACAGGCTAACTATGGCTACACCTTC; CDR3aa: CASRPSGQANYGYTF
j_gene: TRBJ2-7; abundance: few; d_gene: TRBD2; len: 16; v_gene: TRBV18; CDR3nt: TGTGCCAGCTCACCCCCGGGGGTGGGAGGGTCCTACGAGCAGTACTTC; CDR3aa: CASSPPGVGGSYEQYF
j_gene: TRBJ2-3; abundance: .; d_gene: TRBD2; len: 16; v_gene: TRBV5-1; CDR3nt: TGCGCCAGCAGCCCCATACTAGCGGGAGGCACAGATACGCAGTATTTT; CDR3aa: CASSPILAGGTDTQYF
j_gene: TRBJ2-4; abundance: .; d_gene: .; len: 19; v_gene: TRBV2; CDR3nt: TGTGCCAGCAAGGCGTGGTCGGGAGTCAGGGTGGAGGCCAAAAACATTCAGTACTTC; CDR3aa: CASKAWSGVRVEAKNIQYF
j_gene: TRBJ2-5; abundance: .; d_gene: TRBD2; len: 15; v_gene: TRBV5-1; CDR3nt: TGCGCCAGCAGCCCGCGGGTAGCGGGGTCGGAGACCCAGTACTTC; CDR3aa: CASSPRVAGSETQYF
j_gene: TRBJ2-3; abundance: .; d_gene: .; len: 13; v_gene: TRBV3-1/TRBV3-2; CDR3nt: TGTGCCAGCAGCCAAGATCGGGGGGCGCCGCAGTATTTT; CDR3aa: CASSQDRGAPQYF
j_gene: TRBJ1-2; abundance: .; d_gene: .; len: 14; v_gene: TRBV2; CDR3nt: TGTGCCAGCAGTGAACGGCAGGTGAACTATGGCTACACCTTC; CDR3aa: CASSERQVNYGYTF
j_gene: TRBJ1-1; abundance: few; d_gene: TRBD1; len: 17; v_gene: TRBV4-3; CDR3nt: TGCGCCAGCAGCCAAGCTCGGGGACAGGGTACAAGCACTGAAGCTTTCTTT; CDR3aa: CASSQARGQGTSTEAFF
j_gene: TRBJ2-7; abundance: .; d_gene: .; len: 14; v_gene: TRBV27; CDR3nt: TGTGCCAGCAGCTGGGGCCCTAGCTCCTACGAGCAGTACTTC; CDR3aa: CASSWGPSSYEQYF
j_gene: TRBJ1-6; abundance: .; d_gene: .; len: 13; v_gene: TRBV9; CDR3nt: TGTGCCAGCAGCGTACAGGGAAATTCACCCCTCCACTTT; CDR3aa: CASSVQGNSPLHF
j_gene: TRBJ1-2; abundance: .; d_gene: .; len: 14; v_gene: TRBV30; CDR3nt: TGTGCCTGGGATATGGGGGGGACCGTCTATGGCTACACCTTC; CDR3aa: CAWDMGGTVYGYTF
j_gene: TRBJ2-5; abundance: few; d_gene: TRBD1; len: 13; v_gene: TRBV5-1; CDR3nt: TGCGCCAGCAGCTTAGGGACAGGAGAGACCCAGTACTTC; CDR3aa: CASSLGTGETQYF
j_gene: TRBJ2-5; abundance: .; d_gene: .; len: 11; v_gene: TRBV18; CDR3nt: TGTGCCAGCTCACCGGCAGAGACCCAGTACTTC; CDR3aa: CASSPAETQYF
j_gene: TRBJ2-3; abundance: .; d_gene: TRBD1; len: 14; v_gene: TRBV6-5; CDR3nt: TGTGCCAGCAACGGAGGACAGGGGGAACATACGCAGTATTTT; CDR3aa: CASNGGQGEHTQYF
j_gene: TRBJ2-5; abundance: .; d_gene: .; len: 14; v_gene: TRBV5-4; CDR3nt: TGTGCCAGCAGCTCGGAGGGACTGCAAGAGACCCAGTACTTC; CDR3aa: CASSSEGLQETQYF
j_gene: TRBJ1-1; abundance: .; d_gene: .; len: 13; v_gene: TRBV6-2/TRBV6-3; CDR3nt: TGTGCCAGCAGCCGTGACAGTGACACTGAAGCTTTCTTT; CDR3aa: CASSRDSDTEAFF
j_gene: TRBJ1-2; abundance: .; d_gene: .; len: 14; v_gene: TRBV2; CDR3nt: TGTGCCAGCAGTGAGGCGGGAAGGGACTATGGCTACACCTTC; CDR3aa: CASSEAGRDYGYTF
j_gene: TRBJ2-2; abundance: .; d_gene: .; len: 13; v_gene: TRBV6-5; CDR3nt: TGTGCCAGCAGGAGCGGAAACACCGGGGAGCTGTTTTTT; CDR3aa: CASRSGNTGELFF
j_gene: TRBJ2-2; abundance: .; d_gene: TRBD2; len: 16; v_gene: TRBV7-2; CDR3nt: TGTGCCAGCAGCTTAGCGCCCGGGACTAAGGCCGGGGAGCTGTTTTTT; CDR3aa: CASSLAPGTKAGELFF
j_gene: TRBJ1-1; abundance: .; d_gene: .; len: 13; v_gene: TRBV12-3/TRBV12-4; CDR3nt: TGTGCCAGCACCCTATATTCGAACACTGAAGCTTTCTTT; CDR3aa: CASTLYSNTEAFF
j_gene: TRBJ2-7; abundance: .; d_gene: .; len: 12; v_gene: TRBV2; CDR3nt: TGTGCCAGCACCCCTGAGACCTACGAGCAGTACTTC; CDR3aa: CASTPETYEQYF
j_gene: TRBJ1-2; abundance: .; d_gene: TRBD1; len: 14; v_gene: TRBV5-6; CDR3nt: TGTGCCAGCAGCTTGGCCCGGACAGGTTATGGCTACACCTTC; CDR3aa: CASSLARTGYGYTF
j_gene: TRBJ1-5; abundance: .; d_gene: .; len: 12; v_gene: TRBV12-3/TRBV12-4; CDR3nt: TGTGCCAGCGCCCTGGACTTCCAGCCCCAGCATTTT; CDR3aa: CASALDFQPQHF
j_gene: TRBJ2-1; abundance: .; d_gene: .; len: 15; v_gene: TRBV5-4; CDR3nt: TGTGCCAGCAGCTTGGCCCGGGACTTCTACAATGAGCAGTTCTTC; CDR3aa: CASSLARDFYNEQFF
j_gene: TRBJ2-1; abundance: .; d_gene: TRBD2; len: 15; v_gene: TRBV24-1; CDR3nt: TGTGCCACCAGTGAGGGCGGGAGGAGGTACAATGAGCAGTTCTTC; CDR3aa: CATSEGGRRYNEQFF
j_gene: TRBJ2-5; abundance: .; d_gene: .; len: 15; v_gene: TRBV6-2/TRBV6-3; CDR3nt: TGTGCCAGCAGTTACTCGATGGGGCGGTGGGAGACCCAGTACTTC; CDR3aa: CASSYSMGRWETQYF
j_gene: TRBJ1-5; abundance: .; d_gene: TRBD1; len: 18; v_gene: TRBV5-8; CDR3nt: TGTGCCAGCAGCCACGGACAGGGGGCACGCTATAGCAATCAGCCCCAGCATTTT; CDR3aa: CASSHGQGARYSNQPQHF
j_gene: TRBJ1-1; abundance: .; d_gene: TRBD1; len: 11; v_gene: TRBV12-3/TRBV12-4; CDR3nt: TGTGCCAGCAGTCACGACAGGGGGGCTTTCTTT; CDR3aa: CASSHDRGAFF
j_gene: TRBJ1-1; abundance: .; d_gene: TRBD1; len: 14; v_gene: TRBV7-3; CDR3nt: TGTGCCAGCAGTCCGGGGACAGCGAACACTGAAGCTTTCTTT; CDR3aa: CASSPGTANTEAFF
j_gene: TRBJ1-3; abundance: few; d_gene: .; len: 11; v_gene: TRBV27; CDR3nt: TGTGCCAGTAAATCTGGAAACACCATATATTTT; CDR3aa: CASKSGNTIYF
j_gene: TRBJ2-7; abundance: .; d_gene: .; len: 15; v_gene: TRBV10-3; CDR3nt: TGTGCCATCAGTGAGTCGGGCAGGGGTTCCTACGAGCAGTACTTC; CDR3aa: CAISESGRGSYEQYF
j_gene: TRBJ2-7; abundance: .; d_gene: .; len: 14; v_gene: TRBV11-2; CDR3nt: TGTGCCAGCAGCCCGCGGAGAGGATCGCACGAGCAGTACTTC; CDR3aa: CASSPRRGSHEQYF
j_gene: TRBJ1-3; abundance: .; d_gene: TRBD1; len: 13; v_gene: TRBV19; CDR3nt: TGTGCCAGTAGTGGGACAGTCGGAAACACCATATATTTT; CDR3aa: CASSGTVGNTIYF
j_gene: TRBJ2-2; abundance: .; d_gene: TRBD2; len: 15; v_gene: TRBV19; CDR3nt: TGTGCCAGTAGTTCGGGAGGGCCTGGCACCGGGGAGCTGTTTTTT; CDR3aa: CASSSGGPGTGELFF
j_gene: TRBJ2-7; abundance: .; d_gene: TRBD2; len: 14; v_gene: TRBV30; CDR3nt: TGTGCCTGGAGACCGACGGGGAGGGCTTGGGAGCAGTACTTC; CDR3aa: CAWRPTGRAWEQYF
j_gene: TRBJ1-2; abundance: .; d_gene: .; len: 14; v_gene: TRBV9; CDR3nt: TGTGCCAGCAGCCCAGGACAGCAACACTATGGCTACACCTTC; CDR3aa: CASSPGQQHYGYTF
j_gene: TRBJ1-1; abundance: .; d_gene: .; len: 16; v_gene: TRBV4-2; CDR3nt: TGTGCCAGCAGCCAAGAAAATGGCAGGGTTTACACTGAAGCTTTCTTT; CDR3aa: CASSQENGRVYTEAFF
j_gene: TRBJ1-2; abundance: .; d_gene: TRBD1; len: 15; v_gene: TRBV19; CDR3nt: TGTGCCAGTAGTGCCTTACAGGGGTCCGCGGGAGGCTACACCTTC; CDR3aa: CASSALQGSAGGYTF
j_gene: TRBJ2-1; abundance: .; d_gene: .; len: 14; v_gene: TRBV9; CDR3nt: TGTGCCAGCAGCGTAGAAACCCAGGGTAATGAGCAGTTCTTC; CDR3aa: CASSVETQGNEQFF
j_gene: TRBJ2-5; abundance: .; d_gene: .; len: 11; v_gene: TRBV5-1; CDR3nt: TGCGCCAGCAGCCTCCAAGAGACCCAGTACTTC; CDR3aa: CASSLQETQYF
j_gene: TRBJ2-1; abundance: .; d_gene: TRBD2; len: 16; v_gene: TRBV7-2; CDR3nt: TGTGCCAGCAGCTTAGTAGCGGGAGAGACCTACAATGAGCAGTTCTTC; CDR3aa: CASSLVAGETYNEQFF
j_gene: TRBJ2-7; abundance: once; d_gene: TRBD1; len: 14; v_gene: TRBV11-2; CDR3nt: TGTGCCAGCAGCTTAGGGGGACAGGGCTGGGAGCAGTACTTC; CDR3aa: CASSLGGQGWEQYF
j_gene: TRBJ2-5; abundance: .; d_gene: .; len: 13; v_gene: TRBV5-1; CDR3nt: TGCGCCAGCAGCTATTCCCCGGGATCCGGCGAGTACTTC; CDR3aa: CASSYSPGSGEYF
j_gene: TRBJ2-3; abundance: .; d_gene: .; len: 20; v_gene: TRBV3-1/TRBV3-2; CDR3nt: TGTGCCAGCAGCCAAGAAAGGCCCGCCCTGGGACACTCTTACACAGATACGCAGTATTTT; CDR3aa: CASSQERPALGHSYTDTQYF
j_gene: TRBJ1-3; abundance: .; d_gene: .; len: 18; v_gene: TRBV5-1; CDR3nt: TGCGCCAGCAGCCCGGATGAGACAGGTCTTCACTCTGGAAACACCATATATTTT; CDR3aa: CASSPDETGLHSGNTIYF
j_gene: TRBJ2-2; abundance: .; d_gene: .; len: 13; v_gene: TRBV4-3; CDR3nt: TGCGCCAGCAGCCAAGTCGGTCCCGGGGAGCTGTTTTTT; CDR3aa: CASSQVGPGELFF
j_gene: TRBJ2-7; abundance: .; d_gene: TRBD1; len: 14; v_gene: TRBV4-2; CDR3nt: TGTGCCAGCAGCCCACGACAGGGTGGCGAAGAGCAGTACTTC; CDR3aa: CASSPRQGGEEQYF
j_gene: TRBJ1-2; abundance: .; d_gene: TRBD1; len: 15; v_gene: TRBV19; CDR3nt: TGTGCCAGTGCGACAGGGGGTCTAGCTAACTATGGCTACACCTTC; CDR3aa: CASATGGLANYGYTF
j_gene: TRBJ2-2; abundance: .; d_gene: .; len: 12; v_gene: TRBV27; CDR3nt: TGTGCCAGCAGTTCCTTTTTCGGGGAGCTGTTTTTT; CDR3aa: CASSSFFGELFF
j_gene: TRBJ1-1; abundance: .; d_gene: .; len: 14; v_gene: TRBV5-6; CDR3nt: TGTGCCAGCAGACCCGTGGGGCTGAACACTGAAGCTTTCTTT; CDR3aa: CASRPVGLNTEAFF
j_gene: TRBJ2-7; abundance: .; d_gene: .; len: 15; v_gene: TRBV23-1; CDR3nt: TGCGCCAGCAGTCAAACCGGGGGAGATCGGCACGAGCAGTACTTC; CDR3aa: CASSQTGGDRHEQYF
j_gene: TRBJ1-4; abundance: once; d_gene: TRBD1; len: 14; v_gene: TRBV28; CDR3nt: TGTGCCAGCAGCAGGACAGGGGGCTCTGAAAAACTGTTTTTT; CDR3aa: CASSRTGGSEKLFF
j_gene: TRBJ1-5; abundance: .; d_gene: TRBD1; len: 13; v_gene: TRBV30; CDR3nt: TGTGCCTGGAGCCTCGACAGGGATCAGCCCCAGCATTTT; CDR3aa: CAWSLDRDQPQHF
j_gene: TRBJ1-4; abundance: .; d_gene: .; len: 15; v_gene: TRBV23-1; CDR3nt: TGCGCCAGCAGTCGGACACCTCCGGACGATGAAAAACTGTTTTTT; CDR3aa: CASSRTPPDDEKLFF